Listed below are T cell receptor beta chains from one sample, sequenced in a study of T cells in Graves' hyperthyroidism and ophthalmopathy. MiXCR, run by TCRdb on the multiplex PCR reads, gives a single entry per CDR3 protein. The profile shows 700,000 to 950,000 distinct CDR3 sequences, roughly a third of them singletons. The sequenced sample was blood. The receptors were sampled from a woman in her forties with Graves' hyperthyroidism. Both conserved end residues are part of each CDR3. Each record gives: CDR3 protein, CDR3 DNA, clone size, D gene, V gene, J gene. The D gene is left open where the match is weak. A clone size is listed for some rows: how often the clone was seen (once, few, many), or a class if it is expanded.

CDR3: CASSPVQGASTYGYTF
DNA: TGTGCCAGCAGCCCCGTACAGGGCGCAAGCACCTATGGCTACACCTTC
size: -
D: -
V: TRBV3-1
J: TRBJ1-2

CDR3: CSAPGTNGRVDEQYF
DNA: TGCAGTGCTCCCGGGACTAACGGGAGAGTCGACGAGCAGTACTTC
size: -
D: TRBD2
V: TRBV20-1
J: TRBJ2-7

CDR3: CAISGTAANYGYTF
DNA: TGCGCCATCAGCGGGACAGCCGCTAACTATGGCTACACCTTC
size: -
D: TRBD1
V: TRBV10-2
J: TRBJ1-2

CDR3: CATAQGFSYEQYF
DNA: TGTGCCACTGCACAGGGATTCTCCTACGAGCAGTACTTC
size: few
D: -
V: TRBV19
J: TRBJ2-7

CDR3: CSVDDGVEGNTIYF
DNA: TGCAGCGTTGACGACGGGGTAGAAGGAAACACCATATATTTT
size: -
D: -
V: TRBV29-1
J: TRBJ1-3

CDR3: CAIREGPGNTIYF
DNA: TGTGCCATCAGGGAGGGCCCTGGAAACACCATATATTTT
size: -
D: -
V: TRBV10-3
J: TRBJ1-3

CDR3: CASTRDLSGTDTQYF
DNA: TGTGCCAGCACCCGAGATCTTTCTGGCACAGATACGCAGTATTTT
size: -
D: -
V: TRBV7-9
J: TRBJ2-3

CDR3: CASSLTSGPNTGELFF
DNA: TGTGCCAGCAGCTTGACTAGCGGGCCGAACACCGGGGAGCTGTTTTTT
size: many
D: TRBD2
V: TRBV7-3
J: TRBJ2-2

CDR3: CASRVRELNQPQHF
DNA: TGTGCCAGCAGAGTCCGGGAACTCAATCAGCCCCAGCATTTT
size: few
D: -
V: TRBV6-2/TRBV6-3
J: TRBJ1-5

CDR3: CATSDSQGAAGNTIYF
DNA: TGTGCCACCAGTGATTCACAGGGGGCAGCTGGAAACACCATATATTTT
size: many
D: TRBD1
V: TRBV24-1
J: TRBJ1-3

CDR3: CASSEFGGGHEKFFF
DNA: TGTGCCAGCAGTGAATTCGGAGGGGGCCATGAAAAATTTTTTTTT
size: -
D: TRBD1
V: TRBV2
J: TRBJ1-4